Included here is one TCR beta chain sequence, with context. Its cognate antigen is unknown. The sample belongs to a study of blood T cells in healthy people across ages. With a J-beta primer mix and a sample-barcoded 5' primer, a second PCR ran about 7 to 11 cycles. Each TCR beta cDNA got a 12-nucleotide random molecular identifier. Paired-end reads containing CDR3 totaled no fewer than 2.5 million for each sample. One entry per CDR3 protein results from TCRdb running MiXCR on the 5' RACE reads. The sample lists around 1,100,000 distinct CDR3 sequences; around two fifths were seen once. This CDR3 spans 15 amino acids. Germline loops: CDR1 SGHDT, CDR2 YYEEEE. The junction had 6 bases not matched to a gene; V was cut back by 2 bases and J by 3 bases. Study findings and constraints: Long-lived donors exceeded aged donors in naive CD4+ cells and diversity.

V gene TRBV5-6 combines with J gene TRBJ1-1; the match to TRBD1 covers 8 bases. The sequenced sample consisted of blood. The receptor's source is a man between 18 and 29 years old in good health. CDR3 sequence reads: CASSLYQGAHTEAFF. CDR3 nucleotide sequence: TGTGCCAGCAGCTTATACCAGGGGGCGCACACTGAAGCTTTCTTT.